The clone carrying this TCR beta chain showed up many times. Its antigen is not identified. The data were taken from a study of breast tumors, draining lymph nodes, adjacent tissues. Whole-study findings and limits: Tumor T cell lymph node origin was a supported hypothesis, not proven. Tumors had less TCR diversity than lymph nodes, more than nontumor tissue. Data fit most tumor T cells coming from lymph node, expanding in tumor.

TCRdb ran MiXCR on the multiplex PCR reads and lists one entry per CDR3 protein. Found here are 200,000 to 300,000 distinct CDR3 sequences, roughly 31% of them singletons; the top ten hold over 0.95%. Samples came from axillary lymph nodes draining the breast cancer. This sequence was found in a female donor with breast cancer. Some clones in this sample may be carry-over from other donors' samples. Sample: axillary lymph node tissue.

In DNA, the CDR3 is TGTGCCAGCAGCCGAATCCGGGACGGAGGAGTGGATGAGCAGTTCTTC. Translation: CASSRIRDGGVDEQFF. V usage is TRBV5-6 and J usage is TRBJ2-1; the D call may be TRBD1 or TRBD2 (5 bases each). Looked up from germline, CDR1 is SGHDT and CDR2 is YYEEEE. Trimming cost V 4 bases and J 8 bases, with 22 bases left between them. This CDR3 region has 16 residues.